This T cell receptor beta chain was obtained from a study of immune evolution from preneoplasia to lung adenocarcinoma. The method was immunoSEQ multiplex PCR; TCRdb's version includes in-frame clones alone and lacks a portion of them. The table lists around 6,800 clones, around 74% of them singletons. Patients had resection in Japan or China between about 2013 and 2017. Histologic diagnosis was independently verified by two lung pathologists. CDR3 size: 14 residues. With 0 bases removed from V and 6 bases from J, the gap between germline ends came to 15 bases. The germline V gene encodes CDR1 GTSNPN and CDR2 SVGIG (reference sequence). Findings of the study overall: Later-stage lesions appeared to have more T cells, more diversity, less clonality. KRAS-mutant nodules had the highest T cell clonality.

Comments on this clone: Its matching antigen is unknown.

The sample comprised FFPE atypical adenomatous hyperplasia tissue from the lung. This sample's subset: atypical adenomatous hyperplasia (AAH), lung preneoplasia. The J gene is TRBJ2-7, the V gene TRBV30; D unclear. The source is a donor aged 70 or over with lung adenocarcinoma. Some clones in this sample may be carry-over from other donors' samples. Here the CDR3 reads CAWSVGLSPPEQYF. In nucleotides, the CDR3 is TGTGCCTGGAGTGTAGGATTGAGCCCCCCCGAGCAGTACTTC.